These T cell receptor beta chains were read from a single sample in a study of beta chain features in type 1 diabetes. Assay used: immunoSEQ multiplex PCR; TCRdb lists only in-frame clones, some missing. Of around 40,000 clones in the sample, roughly 70% were seen once. Sequencing was carried out using Tregs from blood. These receptors were obtained from a young woman with type 1 diabetes. The conserved cysteine and the conserved F or W are not part of the CDR3 here. Each record gives: V gene, J gene, clone size, CDR3 protein. Where a row states a size, it is once, few, many or the class of an expanded clone; other rows omit it.

v_call: TRBV7-3
j_call: TRBJ1-2
clone_size: NA
cdr3_aa: ASLNYGYT

v_call: TRBV19
j_call: TRBJ2-7
clone_size: few
cdr3_aa: ASWGRGLEGYEQY

v_call: TRBV7-6
j_call: TRBJ2-7
clone_size: once
cdr3_aa: ASSLGDRLSEQY

v_call: TRBV28
j_call: TRBJ2-5
clone_size: NA
cdr3_aa: ASTPSWGAQY

v_call: TRBV7-2
j_call: TRBJ2-7
clone_size: NA
cdr3_aa: ASSLTPLAAQTYEQY

v_call: TRBV18
j_call: TRBJ2-7
clone_size: NA
cdr3_aa: ASSPFAGTGDSYEQY

v_call: TRBV7-9
j_call: TRBJ2-1
clone_size: NA
cdr3_aa: ASSPWGAGPFSYNEQF

v_call: TRBV7-9
j_call: TRBJ1-4
clone_size: NA
cdr3_aa: ASSLASGVGTNEKLF

v_call: TRBV2
j_call: TRBJ1-5
clone_size: NA
cdr3_aa: ASGMGTGHQPQH

v_call: TRBV27
j_call: TRBJ2-1
clone_size: NA
cdr3_aa: ASSFRLGEQF

v_call: TRBV18
j_call: TRBJ2-5
clone_size: NA
cdr3_aa: ASSPGAGETQY

v_call: TRBV5-6
j_call: TRBJ2-1
clone_size: once
cdr3_aa: ASNSQQGGYNEQF

v_call: TRBV27
j_call: TRBJ2-3
clone_size: NA
cdr3_aa: ASSWTSQDTQY

v_call: TRBV7-2
j_call: TRBJ2-1
clone_size: NA
cdr3_aa: ASSFVGRNEQF

v_call: TRBV7-7
j_call: TRBJ2-6
clone_size: medium-sized
cdr3_aa: ASSPGQGKSSGANVLT

v_call: TRBV29-1
j_call: TRBJ1-1
clone_size: few
cdr3_aa: SVGASTRGEAF

v_call: TRBV6-5
j_call: TRBJ1-5
clone_size: NA
cdr3_aa: ASRPGLLDQPQH

v_call: TRBV7-2
j_call: TRBJ1-1
clone_size: NA
cdr3_aa: ASSLAWLTGSTEAF

v_call: TRBV6-1
j_call: TRBJ2-2
clone_size: few
cdr3_aa: ASRPGLAGTGELF

v_call: TRBV19
j_call: TRBJ2-4
clone_size: NA
cdr3_aa: ASSIDSTGPQNIQY

v_call: TRBV7-2
j_call: TRBJ2-7
clone_size: NA
cdr3_aa: ASSLVGTGAALSYEQY

v_call: TRBV7-9
j_call: TRBJ2-5
clone_size: NA
cdr3_aa: ASSWLDRGSQY

v_call: TRBV4-3
j_call: TRBJ1-4
clone_size: NA
cdr3_aa: ASSQAPGQGATNEKLF

v_call: TRBV9
j_call: TRBJ1-4
clone_size: NA
cdr3_aa: ASSTFGQTTNEKLF

v_call: TRBV19
j_call: TRBJ1-2
clone_size: NA
cdr3_aa: ASTPTEANYGYT

v_call: TRBV7-2
j_call: TRBJ2-5
clone_size: few
cdr3_aa: ASSSTGGSETQY

v_call: TRBV4-1
j_call: TRBJ1-3
clone_size: few
cdr3_aa: ASSQDGYLAGNTIY

v_call: TRBV29-1
j_call: TRBJ1-2
clone_size: NA
cdr3_aa: SVRDSPGGYGYT

v_call: TRBV18
j_call: TRBJ1-5
clone_size: NA
cdr3_aa: ASSPRDRGPGPQH

v_call: TRBV7-2
j_call: TRBJ2-7
clone_size: NA
cdr3_aa: ASRDWTGSYEQY

v_call: TRBV6-6
j_call: TRBJ2-3
clone_size: once
cdr3_aa: ATTGTGRY

v_call: TRBV7-7
j_call: TRBJ2-7
clone_size: NA
cdr3_aa: ASSWDRAHEQY

v_call: TRBV28
j_call: TRBJ1-1
clone_size: NA
cdr3_aa: ASSSPDRTTEAF

v_call: TRBV15
j_call: TRBJ2-3
clone_size: NA
cdr3_aa: ATRSSTDTQY

v_call: TRBV10-3
j_call: TRBJ1-2
clone_size: NA
cdr3_aa: ATTGVGYGYT

v_call: TRBV10-3
j_call: TRBJ2-7
clone_size: NA
cdr3_aa: AITQDRGALRPY

v_call: TRBV6-5
j_call: TRBJ1-2
clone_size: few
cdr3_aa: ASSYIGAGQGGYT

v_call: TRBV5-1
j_call: TRBJ2-5
clone_size: NA
cdr3_aa: ASSFGETQY

v_call: TRBV2
j_call: TRBJ1-5
clone_size: NA
cdr3_aa: ASSRQDSNQPQH

v_call: TRBV19
j_call: TRBJ2-1
clone_size: few
cdr3_aa: ASSIHLAEYNEQF

v_call: TRBV29-1
j_call: TRBJ2-1
clone_size: NA
cdr3_aa: SAGGEGGYYNEQF

v_call: TRBV5-1
j_call: TRBJ2-3
clone_size: NA
cdr3_aa: ASSTGLAGASTDTQY

v_call: TRBV7-9
j_call: TRBJ1-1
clone_size: NA
cdr3_aa: ASTVIRGRRAF

v_call: TRBV6-5
j_call: TRBJ1-5
clone_size: few
cdr3_aa: ASSRQGVRNQPQH

v_call: TRBV28
j_call: TRBJ1-5
clone_size: NA
cdr3_aa: ASSGQNPNQPQH

v_call: TRBV6-1
j_call: TRBJ1-2
clone_size: NA
cdr3_aa: ASSDGTANNYGYT

v_call: TRBV18
j_call: TRBJ1-5
clone_size: NA
cdr3_aa: ASSPGAVLGNQPQH

v_call: TRBV28
j_call: TRBJ2-5
clone_size: few
cdr3_aa: ASNGLARSAETQY

v_call: TRBV29-1
j_call: TRBJ1-1
clone_size: NA
cdr3_aa: SVLMGGSTEAF

v_call: TRBV7-3
j_call: TRBJ2-3
clone_size: NA
cdr3_aa: ASSLRPGLAGRDTQY

v_call: TRBV29-1
j_call: NA
clone_size: NA
cdr3_aa: SVFGGEQY

v_call: TRBV7-9
j_call: TRBJ2-3
clone_size: few
cdr3_aa: ASRTPSTDTQY

v_call: TRBV7-2
j_call: TRBJ2-7
clone_size: NA
cdr3_aa: ASSFTGPPSYEQY

v_call: TRBV9
j_call: TRBJ2-7
clone_size: NA
cdr3_aa: ASSVGPRTIYEQY

v_call: TRBV7-3
j_call: TRBJ2-1
clone_size: NA
cdr3_aa: ASSLSGGRGDEQF

v_call: TRBV6-1
j_call: TRBJ2-7
clone_size: few
cdr3_aa: ASSPSTSSGYEQY

v_call: TRBV5-1
j_call: TRBJ2-1
clone_size: NA
cdr3_aa: ASSLAAGGSYNEQF

v_call: TRBV7-8
j_call: NA
clone_size: NA
cdr3_aa: ASSLSYEQY

v_call: TRBV4-1
j_call: TRBJ2-1
clone_size: few
cdr3_aa: ASSTRVGVAYNEQF